This is a list of T cell receptor beta chains from one sample in a study of T cell responses to AZD1222 COVID-19 vaccine. The method was immunoSEQ multiplex PCR; TCRdb's version includes in-frame clones alone and lacks a portion of them. Here the sample spans around 100,000 clones, approximately 81% being singletons. Sample: peripheral blood, taken 28 days after the second AZD1222 dose. Receptor source: an adult who received the AZD1222 COVID-19 vaccine. The CDR3 runs from the conserved cysteine through the conserved F or W. A D gene is named only where the DNA matches it firmly. Expanded clones get a size class; other rows say once, few or many, or leave the size out.

V gene: TRBV5-1
clone size: .
D gene: .
J gene: TRBJ2-5
CDR3 protein: CASSWETSSFAIAGTQYF
CDR3 DNA: TGCGCCAGCAGCTGGGAGACTAGTTCCTTCGCCATTGCGGGGACCCAGTACTTC

V gene: TRBV7-2
clone size: .
D gene: TRBD2
J gene: TRBJ2-7
CDR3 protein: CASSLSGAAHEQYF
CDR3 DNA: TGTGCCAGCAGCTTAAGCGGGGCTGCCCACGAGCAGTACTTC

V gene: TRBV19
clone size: .
D gene: .
J gene: TRBJ1-5
CDR3 protein: CASTQQGIGNQPQHF
CDR3 DNA: TGTGCCAGTACCCAACAGGGTATAGGCAATCAGCCCCAGCATTTT

V gene: TRBV7-9
clone size: once
D gene: TRBD1
J gene: TRBJ1-4
CDR3 protein: CASSQGQGRGATNEKLFF
CDR3 DNA: TGTGCCAGCAGCCAAGGACAGGGAAGAGGGGCAACTAATGAAAAACTGTTTTTT

V gene: TRBV7-6
clone size: .
D gene: TRBD2
J gene: TRBJ2-1
CDR3 protein: CASSPGGVYNEQFF
CDR3 DNA: TGTGCCAGCAGCCCCGGGGGGGTCTACAATGAGCAGTTCTTC

V gene: TRBV27
clone size: .
D gene: TRBD1
J gene: TRBJ1-2
CDR3 protein: CASSPRQGFGYTF
CDR3 DNA: TGTGCCAGCAGTCCCCGACAGGGGTTTGGCTACACCTTC

V gene: TRBV4-2
clone size: once
D gene: .
J gene: TRBJ2-7
CDR3 protein: CASSQEVVGAHEQYF
CDR3 DNA: TGTGCCAGCAGCCAAGAAGTAGTTGGAGCCCACGAGCAGTACTTC

V gene: TRBV5-4
clone size: .
D gene: TRBD1
J gene: TRBJ1-6
CDR3 protein: CASSLGTGGILNSPLHF
CDR3 DNA: TGTGCCAGCAGCTTAGGTACAGGGGGAATTCTGAATTCACCCCTCCACTTT

V gene: TRBV3-1/TRBV3-2
clone size: .
D gene: TRBD2
J gene: TRBJ2-2
CDR3 protein: CASSLRTSGVVLGELFF
CDR3 DNA: TGTGCCAGCAGCCTTCGGACTAGCGGGGTGGTTTTGGGGGAGCTGTTTTTT

V gene: TRBV5-6
clone size: .
D gene: .
J gene: TRBJ2-7
CDR3 protein: CASSHTQRAYEQYF
CDR3 DNA: TGTGCCAGCAGCCATACTCAGAGAGCCTACGAGCAGTACTTC

V gene: TRBV5-6
clone size: .
D gene: .
J gene: TRBJ1-6
CDR3 protein: CASSQTWENSPLHF
CDR3 DNA: TGTGCCAGCAGCCAAACTTGGGAAAATTCACCCCTCCACTTT

V gene: TRBV30
clone size: once
D gene: .
J gene: TRBJ2-3
CDR3 protein: CARRTGLRDTQYF
CDR3 DNA: TGTGCCCGGAGGACGGGACTCAGGGATACGCAGTATTTT

V gene: TRBV5-6
clone size: once
D gene: .
J gene: TRBJ2-5
CDR3 protein: CASSLNVETQYF
CDR3 DNA: TGTGCCAGCAGCTTGAACGTGGAGACCCAGTACTTC

V gene: TRBV7-8
clone size: .
D gene: TRBD2
J gene: TRBJ2-1
CDR3 protein: CASSLVGTGLGLAGGNEQFF
CDR3 DNA: TGTGCCAGCAGCTTAGTCGGGACAGGACTAGGACTAGCGGGGGGCAATGAGCAGTTCTTC

V gene: TRBV19
clone size: .
D gene: TRBD1
J gene: TRBJ2-5
CDR3 protein: CASSIAGGETQYF
CDR3 DNA: TGTGCCAGTAGTATCGCAGGGGGCGAGACCCAGTACTTC

V gene: TRBV6-5
clone size: .
D gene: .
J gene: TRBJ1-6
CDR3 protein: CASSPGALNSPLHF
CDR3 DNA: TGTGCCAGCAGCCCGGGGGCCCTTAATTCACCCCTCCACTTT

V gene: TRBV13
clone size: few
D gene: TRBD2
J gene: TRBJ2-7
CDR3 protein: CASSINAGDQYF
CDR3 DNA: TGTGCCAGCAGCATTAACGCGGGAGATCAGTACTTC

V gene: TRBV6-6
clone size: .
D gene: .
J gene: TRBJ1-1
CDR3 protein: CASSRGTEAFF
CDR3 DNA: TGTGCCAGCAGCCGGGGGACTGAAGCTTTCTTT

V gene: TRBV9
clone size: .
D gene: .
J gene: TRBJ1-1
CDR3 protein: CASSDDPRVLGTEAFF
CDR3 DNA: TGTGCCAGCAGCGACGATCCTAGGGTTCTGGGCACTGAAGCTTTCTTT

V gene: TRBV5-1
clone size: once
D gene: TRBD2
J gene: TRBJ2-7
CDR3 protein: CASSLWGGQGGDEQYF
CDR3 DNA: TGCGCCAGCAGCTTGTGGGGAGGGCAGGGTGGCGACGAGCAGTACTTC

V gene: TRBV7-2
clone size: many
D gene: .
J gene: TRBJ1-2
CDR3 protein: CASSQQGGVGYTF
CDR3 DNA: TGTGCCAGCAGCCAGCAGGGCGGGGTAGGCTACACCTTC

V gene: TRBV2
clone size: .
D gene: .
J gene: TRBJ2-2
CDR3 protein: CASSEDFPMIQRELFF
CDR3 DNA: TGTGCCAGCAGTGAAGACTTTCCCATGATACAGCGGGAGCTGTTTTTT

V gene: TRBV2
clone size: many
D gene: .
J gene: TRBJ1-2
CDR3 protein: CASSYIEQDGYTF
CDR3 DNA: TGTGCCAGCAGCTACATCGAGCAGGATGGCTACACCTTC

V gene: TRBV7-2
clone size: .
D gene: .
J gene: TRBJ1-6
CDR3 protein: CASSLVNSPLHF
CDR3 DNA: TGTGCCAGCAGCTTAGTAAATTCACCCCTCCACTTT

V gene: TRBV27
clone size: .
D gene: .
J gene: TRBJ2-7
CDR3 protein: CASSLFGGDYEQYF
CDR3 DNA: TGTGCCAGCAGTTTATTCGGGGGCGATTACGAGCAGTACTTC

V gene: TRBV11-2
clone size: .
D gene: TRBD1
J gene: TRBJ1-1
CDR3 protein: CASSLFQGAEAFF
CDR3 DNA: TGTGCCAGCAGCCTATTCCAGGGGGCCGAAGCTTTCTTT

V gene: TRBV4-2
clone size: once
D gene: TRBD1
J gene: TRBJ1-2
CDR3 protein: CASSQDSQGDYGYTF
CDR3 DNA: TGTGCCAGCAGCCAAGACTCACAGGGGGACTATGGCTACACCTTC

V gene: TRBV19
clone size: few
D gene: .
J gene: TRBJ1-6
CDR3 protein: CASSIGEYNSPLHF
CDR3 DNA: TGTGCCAGTAGTATAGGAGAATATAATTCACCCCTCCACTTT

V gene: TRBV7-9
clone size: .
D gene: .
J gene: TRBJ1-1
CDR3 protein: CASSLSLGGQINTEAFF
CDR3 DNA: TGTGCCAGCAGCTTATCGTTAGGAGGACAGATAAACACTGAAGCTTTCTTT

V gene: TRBV6-2/TRBV6-3
clone size: .
D gene: .
J gene: TRBJ1-5
CDR3 protein: CASSYSFNSNQPQHF
CDR3 DNA: TGTGCCAGCAGTTACTCATTTAATAGCAATCAGCCCCAGCATTTT

V gene: TRBV7-9
clone size: .
D gene: TRBD2
J gene: TRBJ2-7
CDR3 protein: CASSLFGGRESYEQYF
CDR3 DNA: TGTGCCAGCAGCTTATTTGGCGGGAGAGAGTCCTACGAGCAGTACTTC

V gene: TRBV18
clone size: few
D gene: TRBD2
J gene: TRBJ2-5
CDR3 protein: CASSPLGLGAGEETQYF
CDR3 DNA: TGTGCCAGCTCACCACTGGGACTAGGAGCAGGGGAAGAGACCCAGTACTTC

V gene: TRBV2
clone size: .
D gene: .
J gene: TRBJ2-5
CDR3 protein: CASRAIEETQYF
CDR3 DNA: TGTGCCAGCAGGGCGATCGAAGAGACCCAGTACTTC

V gene: TRBV6-5
clone size: .
D gene: TRBD2
J gene: TRBJ2-5
CDR3 protein: CASSKGLAGVETQYF
CDR3 DNA: TGTGCCAGCAGTAAGGGACTAGCGGGGGTAGAGACCCAGTACTTC

V gene: TRBV9
clone size: .
D gene: .
J gene: TRBJ2-7
CDR3 protein: CASSDTDLGEQYF
CDR3 DNA: TGTGCCAGCAGCGATACAGATCTGGGCGAGCAGTACTTC

V gene: TRBV6-6
clone size: .
D gene: .
J gene: TRBJ2-5
CDR3 protein: CASSSNQPQETQYF
CDR3 DNA: TGTGCCAGCAGCTCCAACCAGCCCCAGGAGACCCAGTACTTC

V gene: TRBV7-9
clone size: .
D gene: TRBD1
J gene: TRBJ2-3
CDR3 protein: CASSPDSRDRNTDTQYF
CDR3 DNA: TGTGCCAGCAGCCCCGATAGTCGGGACAGGAACACAGATACGCAGTATTTT

V gene: TRBV5-1
clone size: once
D gene: TRBD1
J gene: TRBJ1-1
CDR3 protein: CASSLIQGGEAFF
CDR3 DNA: TGCGCCAGCAGCTTAATACAGGGGGGTGAAGCTTTCTTT

V gene: TRBV7-3
clone size: .
D gene: TRBD2
J gene: TRBJ2-3
CDR3 protein: CASSPLAGGSTDTQYF
CDR3 DNA: TGTGCCAGCAGCCCTTTAGCGGGGGGAAGCACAGATACGCAGTATTTT

V gene: TRBV6-2/TRBV6-3
clone size: .
D gene: .
J gene: TRBJ2-1
CDR3 protein: CASSPEGGRGFF
CDR3 DNA: TGTGCCAGCAGCCCCGAGGGGGGCCGAGGGTTCTTC

V gene: TRBV7-2
clone size: .
D gene: TRBD1
J gene: TRBJ2-7
CDR3 protein: CASSLRTGGAGEQYF
CDR3 DNA: TGTGCCAGCAGCTTGAGGACAGGTGGGGCCGGCGAGCAGTACTTC

V gene: TRBV9
clone size: .
D gene: .
J gene: TRBJ2-1
CDR3 protein: CASSVGGSTGSRGEQFF
CDR3 DNA: TGTGCCAGCAGCGTAGGGGGCTCCACGGGGAGTCGTGGTGAGCAGTTCTTC

V gene: TRBV30
clone size: .
D gene: .
J gene: TRBJ1-5
CDR3 protein: CAWSVRVGYSNQPQHF
CDR3 DNA: TGTGCCTGGAGTGTTAGGGTGGGCTATAGCAATCAGCCCCAGCATTTT

V gene: TRBV7-2
clone size: .
D gene: TRBD1
J gene: TRBJ1-4
CDR3 protein: CASSDLRGLGATNEKLFF
CDR3 DNA: TGTGCCAGCAGCGACCTCAGGGGGCTGGGGGCAACTAATGAAAAACTGTTTTTT

V gene: TRBV27
clone size: .
D gene: .
J gene: TRBJ2-1
CDR3 protein: CATRPLSYNELFF
CDR3 DNA: TGTGCTACTCGACCCCTCTCCTACAATGAGCTGTTCTTC

V gene: TRBV19
clone size: .
D gene: .
J gene: TRBJ1-1
CDR3 protein: CASSTTGGGIAEAFF
CDR3 DNA: TGTGCCAGTAGCACCACCGGGGGGGGTATCGCTGAAGCTTTCTTT

V gene: TRBV4-3
clone size: .
D gene: .
J gene: TRBJ2-1
CDR3 protein: CASSQGLSYNEQFF
CDR3 DNA: TGCGCCAGCAGCCAGGGACTCTCCTACAATGAGCAGTTCTTC

V gene: TRBV19
clone size: .
D gene: .
J gene: TRBJ2-7
CDR3 protein: CAGDLSSYEQYF
CDR3 DNA: TGTGCCGGTGACCTGAGCTCCTACGAGCAGTACTTC

V gene: TRBV7-9
clone size: .
D gene: .
J gene: TRBJ2-1
CDR3 protein: CASSPGNDEQFF
CDR3 DNA: TGTGCCAGCAGCCCGGGGAACGATGAGCAGTTCTTC

V gene: TRBV14
clone size: .
D gene: TRBD2
J gene: TRBJ2-5
CDR3 protein: CASSPRTSAETQYF
CDR3 DNA: TGTGCCAGCAGCCCGCGGACTAGCGCGGAGACCCAGTACTTC

V gene: TRBV6-1
clone size: .
D gene: TRBD1
J gene: TRBJ1-6
CDR3 protein: CASSEGDRGNSPLHF
CDR3 DNA: TGTGCCAGCAGTGAAGGGGACAGGGGCAATTCACCCCTCCACTTT

V gene: TRBV27
clone size: .
D gene: TRBD1
J gene: TRBJ2-2
CDR3 protein: CASSFDRGTGELFF
CDR3 DNA: TGTGCCAGCAGTTTCGACAGGGGCACCGGGGAGCTGTTTTTT

V gene: TRBV5-4
clone size: .
D gene: .
J gene: TRBJ1-5
CDR3 protein: CASSFKPNQPQHF
CDR3 DNA: TGTGCCAGCAGCTTCAAGCCCAATCAGCCCCAGCATTTT

V gene: TRBV5-1
clone size: .
D gene: TRBD2
J gene: TRBJ2-3
CDR3 protein: CASSLTSGADTQYF
CDR3 DNA: TGCGCCAGCAGCTTGACTAGCGGCGCCGATACGCAGTATTTT

V gene: TRBV5-1
clone size: once
D gene: TRBD1
J gene: TRBJ1-6
CDR3 protein: CASSLGKGGAGQSPLHF
CDR3 DNA: TGCGCCAGCAGCTTAGGTAAAGGGGGCGCCGGTCAGTCACCCCTCCACTTT

V gene: TRBV5-1
clone size: .
D gene: .
J gene: TRBJ2-7
CDR3 protein: CASSPRDTGEQYF
CDR3 DNA: TGCGCCAGCAGCCCCCGGGACACTGGTGAGCAGTACTTC

V gene: TRBV4-2
clone size: once
D gene: .
J gene: TRBJ1-3
CDR3 protein: CASSQSRVGSGNTIYF
CDR3 DNA: TGTGCCAGCAGCCAATCCCGTGTGGGGTCTGGAAACACCATATATTTT

V gene: TRBV3-1/TRBV3-2
clone size: .
D gene: .
J gene: TRBJ1-1
CDR3 protein: CASSRRASGGAEAFF
CDR3 DNA: TGTGCCAGCAGCAGGAGGGCCTCGGGAGGGGCTGAAGCTTTCTTT

V gene: TRBV19
clone size: .
D gene: .
J gene: TRBJ1-5
CDR3 protein: CASSIKAKGTVSNQPQHF
CDR3 DNA: TGTGCCAGTAGTATAAAGGCGAAGGGGACCGTTAGCAATCAGCCCCAGCATTTT

V gene: TRBV5-1
clone size: .
D gene: TRBD2
J gene: TRBJ2-2
CDR3 protein: CASSLAEAGGSGELFF
CDR3 DNA: TGCGCCAGCAGCTTGGCGGAGGCGGGAGGTTCCGGGGAGCTGTTTTTT